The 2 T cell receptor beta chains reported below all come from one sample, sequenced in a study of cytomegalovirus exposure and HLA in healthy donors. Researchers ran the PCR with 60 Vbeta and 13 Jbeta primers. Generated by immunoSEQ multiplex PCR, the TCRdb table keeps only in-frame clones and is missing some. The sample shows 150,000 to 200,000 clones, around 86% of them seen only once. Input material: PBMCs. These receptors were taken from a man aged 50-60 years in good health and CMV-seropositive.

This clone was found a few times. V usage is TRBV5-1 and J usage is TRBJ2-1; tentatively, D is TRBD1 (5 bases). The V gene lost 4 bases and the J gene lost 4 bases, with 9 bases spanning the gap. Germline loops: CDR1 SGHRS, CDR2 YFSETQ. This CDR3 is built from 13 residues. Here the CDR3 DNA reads TGCGCCAGCAGCCGCGACAGTTACAATGAGCAGTTCTTC. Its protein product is CASSRDSYNEQFF.

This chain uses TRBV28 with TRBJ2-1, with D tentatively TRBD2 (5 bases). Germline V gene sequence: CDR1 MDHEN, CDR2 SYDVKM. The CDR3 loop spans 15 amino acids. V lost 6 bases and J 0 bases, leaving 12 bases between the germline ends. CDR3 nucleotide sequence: TGTGCCAGCAGACTATCGGGGAGCTCCTACAATGAGCAGTTCTTC. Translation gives CASRLSGSSYNEQFF.